This T cell receptor beta chain emerged from a study of patients and donors after allogeneic stem cell transplantation. TCRdb processed the RT-PCR reads anew with MiXCR; each CDR3 protein has one entry. Of under 170,000 distinct CDR3 sequences listed, about a third were seen once; the top ten hold about 50%. The sample was blood, either unsorted or a sorted T cell fraction (not recorded which). This receptor was identified in a human donor who was either an allogeneic HSCT recipient or a stem cell or donor lymphocyte infusion donor (not recorded which). It is not recorded whose cells these are; they may come from a transplant donor.

The CDR3 sequence is CASSPGVYMNTEAFF. The CDR3 DNA is TGTGCCAGCAGTCCAGGTGTTTACATGAACACTGAAGCTTTCTTT. The chain links TRBV12-3 or TRBV12-4 to TRBJ1-1; D is ambiguous. The CDR3 loop spans 15 amino acids. Trimming took 5 bases from V and 0 from J, leaving 13 bases between them.